Given below is one T cell receptor beta chain in context. CDR3 length equals 16 residues. The germline CDR1 and CDR2 sequences are SNHLY and FYNNEI. V was pared by 8 bases and J by 0 bases, with 5 bases of the junction left unmatched. The authors' processing: Nucleated cell counts were estimated from reference gene primer amplification. Clones were sequenced by immunoSEQ multiplex PCR, and TCRdb holds only the in-frame ones, with some missing. The V and J calls and clone size were taken over from that table, and D and trimming were inferred from the DNA. The table includes about 130,000 clones, around 73% detected once. These data come from a study of blood T cell repertoires in COVID-19.

V and J are TRBV2 and TRBJ2-1, with TRBD2 matching over 12 bases. Sequencing input: peripheral blood. The receptor was derived from a man aged 60 to 75 who had recovered from COVID-19. In DNA, the CDR3 is TGTGCCAGCGAGACTAGCGGGAGCTACTCCTACAATGAGCAGTTCTTC. Translating it yields CASETSGSYSYNEQFF.